The source of this T cell receptor (beta chain) is a study of T cells in Graves' hyperthyroidism and ophthalmopathy. Looked up from germline, CDR1 is MNHEY and CDR2 is SMNVEV (reference sequence). CDR3 size: 15 residues. Between the trimmed V and J ends, which lost 5 bases and 7 bases, there was a span of 17 bases. This clonotype was seen a few times. Its antigen remains unidentified. Points from the study as a whole: Most thyroid-expanded clonotypes above 0.001 were also found in blood.

From RNA transcripts, TCR beta CDR3 regions were amplified. First-round RT-PCR of the TCR CDR3 relied on the HTBI primer set. TCRdb ran MiXCR on the multiplex PCR reads and lists one entry per CDR3 protein. The repertoire has about 300,000 distinct CDR3 sequences, 15% to 20% of them found once; the top ten carry 35% to 40%. The PBMCs had their origin in 10 ml of fresh peripheral blood. This TCR was sampled from a man aged 45-65 years with Graves' ophthalmopathy. Material for sequencing was blood. J is TRBJ2-2 and V is TRBV27; D possibly uses TRBD1 or TRBD2 (6 bases each). The CDR3 DNA reads as TGTGCCAGCAGTCAGGGAAGGGGGGATGGCGGGGAGCTGTTTTTT. Its protein is CASSQGRGDGGELFF.